Listed below are T cell receptor beta chains from one sample, sequenced in a study of blood T cells in healthy people across ages. TCRdb called the 5' RACE reads again in MiXCR, with one record for every CDR3 protein. The data show about 1.6 million distinct CDR3 sequences, with almost 35% seen just once and about 10% held by the top ten. The source material was blood. All receptors derive from a woman under 40 in good health. The CDR3 runs from the conserved cysteine through the conserved F or W. D genes are given only for firm matches. Clone sizes are given selectively: once, few, many, or a class where the clone is expanded.

v_call	d_call	clone_size	j_call	cdr3_nt	cdr3_aa
TRBV20-1	NA	few	TRBJ1-5	TGCAGTGCTAGAGAAAATGGACGTACGAACAATCAGCCCCAGCATTTT	CSARENGRTNNQPQHF
TRBV27	TRBD1	NA	TRBJ1-2	TGTGCCAGCAGGCAACAGGGGGCAACAACCTATGGCTACACCTTC	CASRQQGATTYGYTF
TRBV9	NA	NA	TRBJ2-4	TGTGCCAGCAGCGTACTTCCGACTGAAAACATTCAGTACTTC	CASSVLPTENIQYF
TRBV6-5	TRBD2	once	TRBJ2-3	TGTGCCAGCAGACTACTCGCGGGAGGGTCAGATACGCAGTATTTT	CASRLLAGGSDTQYF
TRBV9	NA	NA	TRBJ2-7	TGTGCCAGCAGCACCAGCAGGGACGGGGAGCAGTACTTC	CASSTSRDGEQYF
TRBV2	NA	NA	TRBJ1-6	TGTGCCAGCAGAGACAGTCCACCCCTCCACTTT	CASRDSPPLHF
TRBV4-1	NA	NA	TRBJ2-1	TGCGCCAGCAGCCAACCTAAGCAGGGGGGCCCCTACAATGAGCAGTTCTTC	CASSQPKQGGPYNEQFF
TRBV10-1	NA	NA	TRBJ2-7	TGCGCCAGCAGTGAGTCGAGGGTTCCGACACCCGGGTGGCACGAGCAGTACTTC	CASSESRVPTPGWHEQYF
TRBV29-1	NA	NA	TRBJ2-1	TGCAGCGTTGTGGTTGTCAGCTCCTACAATGAGCAGTTCTTC	CSVVVVSSYNEQFF
TRBV2	TRBD2	NA	TRBJ2-7	TGTGCCAGCAGTGAGGAGGGCGGGGGGGGTTCTTACGAGCAGTACTTC	CASSEEGGGGSYEQYF
TRBV12-3/TRBV12-4	NA	NA	TRBJ2-1	TGTGCCGGCATCCCGGGTCGCCTTCCCGGTGAGCAGTTCTTC	CAGIPGRLPGEQFF